Listed below are T cell receptor beta chains from one sample, sequenced in a study of regulatory T cells in long-lasting Graves disease. TCRdb fed the multiplex PCR reads into MiXCR, producing one record per CDR3 protein. The sample contains nearly 350,000 distinct CDR3 sequences, around 19% of which appear only once. The material was peripheral blood mononuclear cells (PBMCs), obtained when the disease was refractory, from a patient treated with antithyroid drugs. These receptors were taken from a female donor with Graves disease. Both conserved end residues are part of each CDR3. The order of the fields is CDR3 DNA, CDR3 protein, CDR3 length, V gene, J gene, clone size, D gene. The D gene is left open where the match is weak. Clone size is shown for a subset of rows, as once, few, many or a class of expanded clone.

TGCGCCAGCAGCCAAGAAAGGGACAGGGTCTCCTACGAGCAGTACTTC	CASSQERDRVSYEQYF	16	TRBV4-1	TRBJ2-7	-	TRBD1
TGTGCCAGCAGTCCAGGGGAAACAGCTTTCTTT	CASSPGETAFF	11	TRBV6-1	TRBJ1-1	many	-
TGTGCCAGCAGTTTAGTCGGTTTAGGCTACACCTTC	CASSLVGLGYTF	12	TRBV12-3/TRBV12-4	TRBJ1-2	many	-
TGTGCCAGCAGCCTCCTCCGGGACAGCCAAACTAATTCACCCCTCCACTTT	CASSLLRDSQTNSPLHF	17	TRBV11-2	TRBJ1-6	many	TRBD1
TGTGCCAGCAGTTCGCTCAGAGGAGGGGGTAACTATGGCTACACCTTC	CASSSLRGGGNYGYTF	16	TRBV6-5	TRBJ1-2	-	-
TGTGCCAGCAGTGAAGTGGGGAATAGCAATCAGCCCCAGCATTTT	CASSEVGNSNQPQHF	15	TRBV6-1	TRBJ1-5	few	-
TGTGCCAGCCGTGTTGTCCAGGGGGGACAGGGACTAATGAACACTGAAGCTTTCTTT	CASRVVQGGQGLMNTEAFF	19	TRBV28	TRBJ1-1	many	TRBD1
TGCGCCAGCAGCCAAGTGGCAGGGAGGGCCCCAGGTGAGACCCAGTACTTC	CASSQVAGRAPGETQYF	17	TRBV7-9	TRBJ2-5	many	TRBD2
TGTGCCAGCAGTCCCGCCTCAGGGGCTAGCTACGAGCAGTACTTC	CASSPASGASYEQYF	15	TRBV27	TRBJ2-7	many	-
TGTGCCAGCAGTTCCCCGGGACAGGGCAATCAGCCCCAGCATTTT	CASSSPGQGNQPQHF	15	TRBV28	TRBJ1-5	-	TRBD1
TGCAGTGCTACCCGGGACAGGGGAAGCTATGGCTACACCTTC	CSATRDRGSYGYTF	14	TRBV20-1	TRBJ1-2	-	TRBD1
TGTGCCAGCAGCCAGAACAGAGCAACTGAAGCTTTCTTT	CASSQNRATEAFF	13	TRBV3-1	TRBJ1-1	few	-
TGTGCCAGCAGTTACTCCTCCAGGTCAAATGAAAAACTGTTTTTT	CASSYSSRSNEKLFF	15	TRBV6-9	TRBJ1-4	-	-
TGTGCCAGCAGCTTTGGGCTAGCGGGAATCTACGAGCAGTACTTC	CASSFGLAGIYEQYF	15	TRBV11-1	TRBJ2-7	few	TRBD2
TGTGCCAGCAGCTTGGAAGGTAGCGGGGACTTCTCCTACGAGCAGCACTTC	CASSLEGSGDFSYEQHF	17	TRBV5-1	TRBJ2-7	-	TRBD2
TGCAGTGCTCGCCCCCAGGTCCCCGGAAAACTGTTTTTT	CSARPQVPGKLFF	13	TRBV20-1	TRBJ1-4	many	-
TGTGCCTGGAGTACAGGGACCTCTAACAATCAGCCCCAGCATTTT	CAWSTGTSNNQPQHF	15	TRBV30	TRBJ1-5	few	-
TGTGCCAGCAGTTTTGACAGGGATCTAAACACTGAAGCTTTCTTT	CASSFDRDLNTEAFF	15	TRBV28	TRBJ1-1	many	TRBD1
TGTGCCAGCAGCCGCCCCTCTGGGGCCAACGTCCTGACTTTC	CASSRPSGANVLTF	14	TRBV7-8	TRBJ2-6	many	-
TGTGCCAGCAGCTTAGACCTTAAGGGACAGGGAACGAACACTGAAGCTTTCTTT	CASSLDLKGQGTNTEAFF	18	TRBV11-1	TRBJ1-1	many	TRBD1
TGTGCCAGCAGTTCATTCGGTGTAGAGCAGTACTTC	CASSSFGVEQYF	12	TRBV28	TRBJ2-7	many	-
TGTGCCAGCAGCCAAAGTGCGGGGTATGGCTACACCTTC	CASSQSAGYGYTF	13	TRBV3-1	TRBJ1-2	many	-
TGTGCCAGCAGTTCCTGGACAGGCGGCTACACCTTC	CASSSWTGGYTF	12	TRBV12-3/TRBV12-4	TRBJ1-2	many	TRBD1
TGTGCCAGCAGTCCGTACCGGGGAGGGACTGAAGCTTTCTTT	CASSPYRGGTEAFF	14	TRBV6-1	TRBJ1-1	-	-
TGCAGCGTTTGCGGGACAGGGAACCTCTACGAGCAGTACTTC	CSVCGTGNLYEQYF	14	TRBV29-1	TRBJ2-7	-	TRBD1
TGCGCCAGCAGCCAAGGGAAGGCTAGGGGGGAAAGGGGCTACACCTTC	CASSQGKARGERGYTF	16	TRBV4-1	TRBJ1-2	few	-
TGTGCCAGCAGCCTAGGGGGGGTTCTACGGCAGCCCCAGCATTTT	CASSLGGVLRQPQHF	15	TRBV28	TRBJ1-5	many	-
TGTGCCATCAGTGAGTCGAATCAGCCCCAGCATTTT	CAISESNQPQHF	12	TRBV10-3	TRBJ1-5	-	-